The 4 T cell receptor beta chains below were found in one sample sequenced in a study of blood T cells in healthy people across ages (dated by TCRdb to the mid-2010s). Preparation of the library involved 5' RACE. Sequenced using an Illumina HiSeq 2500. The second PCR ran for roughly 7 to 11 cycles and used a J-beta primer mix along with a sample-barcoded 5' primer. The public reads were reanalyzed by TCRdb: fastp trimming at Q25, MiXCR alignment, in-frame beta chains only. All rows with the same CDR3 protein become a single entry with the most common DNA and genes. The sample has hundreds of thousands of distinct CDR3 sequences on record, about 24% of them singletons. The leading ten clones occupy around 21% of the sample. Sequenced sample: blood. These receptors all come from a man aged 70-80 years in good health.

The chain is built from TRBV12-5 and TRBJ2-6, with no clear D. Germline CDR1 reads LGHNT; CDR2 reads FRNRAP. The germline V and J ends were trimmed by 3 bases and 1 base, with 1 base remaining between them. This CDR3 region has 13 residues. CDR3 protein: CASGFSGANVLTF. The CDR3 nucleotides read TGTGCTAGTGGTTTTTCTGGGGCCAACGTCCTGACTTTC.

The genes are TRBV10-3 and TRBJ1-6; 8 nucleotides line up with TRBD1. From germline, CDR1 is ENHRY and CDR2 SYGVKD. V lost 6 bases to trimming and J lost 2 bases; unmatched junction nucleotides: 3. This CDR3 spans 15 amino acids. The CDR3 nucleotides read TGTGCCATCAGCGGACAGGGCGCCTATAATTCACCCCTCCACTTT. Translated, it gives CAISGQGAYNSPLHF.

In this sample, this clonotype turned up a few times. This chain uses TRBV5-1 with TRBJ2-5; D might be TRBD1 or TRBD2, each matching 6 bases. Germline CDR1 is SGHRS and CDR2 is YFSETQ. The V end lost 4 bases, the J end lost 5 bases, and 18 bases lay between the germline ends. The CDR3 is made up of 15 amino acids. The CDR3: CASSPVFGGQETQYF. CDR3 bases: TGCGCCAGCAGCCCTGTCTTTGGGGGGCAGGAGACCCAGTACTTC.

This clonotype was counted between two and nine times. The V and J genes are TRBV7-2 and TRBJ1-4; a possible D gene is TRBD1 (5 bases). CDR1 and CDR2 from the germline V gene are SGHTA and FQGNSA. The CDR3 is 16 amino acids. With 4 bases removed from V and 0 bases from J, the gap between germline ends came to 12 bases. CDR3 in amino acids: CASSWGGFATNEKLFF. The DNA for the CDR3 is TGTGCCAGCAGCTGGGGGGGATTTGCAACTAATGAAAAACTGTTTTTT. Drawing the rest from reference TRBV7-2 and TRBJ1-4, the complete variable domain is GAGVSQSPSNKVTEKGKDVELRCDPISGHTALYWYRQSLGQGLEFLIYFQGNSAPDKSGLPSDRFSAERTGGSVSTLTIQRTQQEDSAVYLCASSWGGFATNEKLFFGSGTQLSVL.